This is a list of T cell receptor beta chains from one sample in a study of molecular identifiers for immune sequencing clone quantification. TCRdb passed the PCR reads through MiXCR, listing each CDR3 protein once. Found here are approximately 100,000 distinct CDR3 sequences, 36% of them singletons; the top ten hold 4% to 5%. The material sequenced was naive CD8+ T cells from blood, with Jurkat cell RNA spiked in. The receptors were sampled from a human donor in good health. Some libraries in this study had Jurkat cell RNA spiked in. Both conserved end residues are part of each CDR3. The order of the fields is clone size, D gene, J gene, V gene, CDR3 DNA, CDR3 protein. D genes are given only for firm matches. Expanded clones are given a class, and other clones once, few, many or no size at all.

clone size: few
D gene: NA
J gene: TRBJ2-2
V gene: TRBV25-1
CDR3 DNA: TGTGCCAGCACCGAATACGGGGAGCTGTTTTTT
CDR3 protein: CASTEYGELFF

clone size: NA
D gene: TRBD2
J gene: TRBJ2-1
V gene: TRBV19
CDR3 DNA: TGTGCCCGTAGTATAGATAGCGGGCCCCCTAATGAGCAGTTCTTC
CDR3 protein: CARSIDSGPPNEQFF

clone size: many
D gene: NA
J gene: TRBJ2-3
V gene: TRBV12-3/TRBV12-4
CDR3 DNA: TGTGCCAGCAGTTCCTCAGGGACGCGCACAGATACGCAGTATTTT
CDR3 protein: CASSSSGTRTDTQYF

clone size: many
D gene: TRBD2
J gene: TRBJ2-7
V gene: TRBV19
CDR3 DNA: TGTGCCAGTAGTCCCGGCGCGGGAGCCTACGAGCAGTACTTC
CDR3 protein: CASSPGAGAYEQYF

clone size: NA
D gene: TRBD1
J gene: TRBJ2-7
V gene: TRBV11-2
CDR3 DNA: TGTGCCAGCAGCTTAGTTCCTCAGGGGGCGCGCTACGAGCAGTACTTC
CDR3 protein: CASSLVPQGARYEQYF

clone size: NA
D gene: NA
J gene: TRBJ2-7
V gene: TRBV27
CDR3 DNA: TGTGCCAGCAGTGGAGGGACGGGCTTATGGGAGCAGTACTTC
CDR3 protein: CASSGGTGLWEQYF

clone size: NA
D gene: NA
J gene: TRBJ2-2
V gene: TRBV3-1
CDR3 DNA: TGTGCCAGCAGCTCCAGGGACAAGGGATCCGGGGAGCTGTTTTTT
CDR3 protein: CASSSRDKGSGELFF

clone size: many
D gene: NA
J gene: TRBJ2-7
V gene: TRBV6-2/TRBV6-3
CDR3 DNA: TGTGCCAGCAGTTATGGAAACAGGCCCTACGAGCAGTACTTC
CDR3 protein: CASSYGNRPYEQYF

clone size: NA
D gene: NA
J gene: TRBJ1-5
V gene: TRBV20-1
CDR3 DNA: TGCAGTGCTAAGGACGGTAATCAGCCCCAGCATTTT
CDR3 protein: CSAKDGNQPQHF

clone size: NA
D gene: TRBD1
J gene: TRBJ1-1
V gene: TRBV10-3
CDR3 DNA: TGTGCCACCCGGACAGGCTGGAAGGGTACTGAAGCTTTCTTT
CDR3 protein: CATRTGWKGTEAFF

clone size: NA
D gene: NA
J gene: TRBJ2-7
V gene: TRBV19
CDR3 DNA: TGTGCCAGTAGTGCCGCACAGGCCTACGAGCAGTACTTC
CDR3 protein: CASSAAQAYEQYF

clone size: many
D gene: NA
J gene: TRBJ2-5
V gene: TRBV6-2/TRBV6-3
CDR3 DNA: TGTGCCAGCAGTAGCCGGGACGACCAAGAGACCCAGTACTTC
CDR3 protein: CASSSRDDQETQYF

clone size: few
D gene: NA
J gene: TRBJ2-5
V gene: TRBV6-1
CDR3 DNA: TGTGCCAGCCGGGAAGCGGGGACCCAGTACTTC
CDR3 protein: CASREAGTQYF

clone size: few
D gene: TRBD2
J gene: TRBJ2-3
V gene: TRBV4-3
CDR3 DNA: TGCGCCAGCAGCCAAACAGCGGGGGAAGCAGATACGCAGTATTTT
CDR3 protein: CASSQTAGEADTQYF

clone size: NA
D gene: NA
J gene: TRBJ1-1
V gene: TRBV12-3/TRBV12-4
CDR3 DNA: TGTGCCAGCAGTTTAACAGGATTGTACACTGAAGCTTTCTTT
CDR3 protein: CASSLTGLYTEAFF

clone size: NA
D gene: TRBD1
J gene: TRBJ2-5
V gene: TRBV6-6
CDR3 DNA: TGTGCCAGCAGTTACATCCTCGGACAGGGAGAGACCCAGTACTTC
CDR3 protein: CASSYILGQGETQYF

clone size: NA
D gene: NA
J gene: TRBJ2-3
V gene: TRBV11-2
CDR3 DNA: TGTGCCAGCAGCCGTCTAGCGCTTGGCACAGATACGCAGTATTTT
CDR3 protein: CASSRLALGTDTQYF

clone size: NA
D gene: NA
J gene: TRBJ2-7
V gene: TRBV27
CDR3 DNA: TGTGCCAGCAGTCACGCGGGTGAGAACTACGAGCAGTACTTC
CDR3 protein: CASSHAGENYEQYF

clone size: many
D gene: NA
J gene: TRBJ2-7
V gene: TRBV28
CDR3 DNA: TGTGCCAGCAGCTGGGGTGTTGAGGACTACGAGCAGTACTTC
CDR3 protein: CASSWGVEDYEQYF

clone size: NA
D gene: NA
J gene: TRBJ2-1
V gene: TRBV7-6
CDR3 DNA: TGTGCCAGCAGCTTCGGGGGCGGGAAAGTCGATGAGCAGTTCTTC
CDR3 protein: CASSFGGGKVDEQFF

clone size: NA
D gene: NA
J gene: TRBJ1-4
V gene: TRBV5-1
CDR3 DNA: TGCGCCAGCAGCCCACGGTTGGGCACTAATGAAAAACTGTTTTTT
CDR3 protein: CASSPRLGTNEKLFF

clone size: few
D gene: NA
J gene: TRBJ2-3
V gene: TRBV7-2
CDR3 DNA: TGTGCCAGCAGCCCCCGCGCGCATACTAGCACAGATACGCAGTATTTT
CDR3 protein: CASSPRAHTSTDTQYF

clone size: NA
D gene: TRBD1
J gene: TRBJ1-4
V gene: TRBV27
CDR3 DNA: TGTGCCAGCGGTCTCGGACAGGGGGCGAAGGAAAAACTGTTTTTT
CDR3 protein: CASGLGQGAKEKLFF

clone size: many
D gene: NA
J gene: TRBJ2-6
V gene: TRBV23-1
CDR3 DNA: TGCGCCAGCAGTCAGCCCGGACGGACCTCTGGGGCCAACGTCCTGACTTTC
CDR3 protein: CASSQPGRTSGANVLTF

clone size: few
D gene: NA
J gene: TRBJ1-6
V gene: TRBV12-3/TRBV12-4
CDR3 DNA: TGTGCCAGCAGTTTAGATAGGGCATCCTATAATTCACCCCTCCACTTT
CDR3 protein: CASSLDRASYNSPLHF

clone size: NA
D gene: NA
J gene: TRBJ2-6
V gene: TRBV7-9
CDR3 DNA: TGTGCCAGCACCCCGCTCATGTACAGGTCTCCATCTGGGGCCAACGTCCTGACTTTC
CDR3 protein: CASTPLMYRSPSGANVLTF

clone size: NA
D gene: NA
J gene: TRBJ2-1
V gene: TRBV5-6
CDR3 DNA: TGTGCCAGCAGCTTGAGGGGACACCCCGTGGCCTACTATGAGCAGTTCTTC
CDR3 protein: CASSLRGHPVAYYEQFF

clone size: NA
D gene: TRBD2
J gene: TRBJ2-7
V gene: TRBV29-1
CDR3 DNA: TGCAGCGTTGATGGGACTAGCGGGATAGGCGAGCAGTACTTC
CDR3 protein: CSVDGTSGIGEQYF

clone size: NA
D gene: NA
J gene: TRBJ2-5
V gene: TRBV20-1
CDR3 DNA: TGCAGTGCTACTCAGGGTATGGAGACCCAGTACTTC
CDR3 protein: CSATQGMETQYF

clone size: few
D gene: NA
J gene: TRBJ2-3
V gene: TRBV7-6
CDR3 DNA: TGTGCCAGCAGCTCGGGCGCCGGACAGTTCCGAGAGACGCAGTATTTT
CDR3 protein: CASSSGAGQFRETQYF

clone size: NA
D gene: TRBD1
J gene: TRBJ2-1
V gene: TRBV5-6
CDR3 DNA: TGTGCCAGCAGCTTGGGTACAGGGGACACCAATGAGCAGTTCTTC
CDR3 protein: CASSLGTGDTNEQFF

clone size: many
D gene: NA
J gene: TRBJ2-7
V gene: TRBV14
CDR3 DNA: TGTGCCAGCAGCCAAGATTTAGCGAGATCGGGGGAGCAGTACTTC
CDR3 protein: CASSQDLARSGEQYF

clone size: few
D gene: NA
J gene: TRBJ2-5
V gene: TRBV15
CDR3 DNA: TGTGCCACCAGCCCCACTTCTTTGGCCCAGTACTTC
CDR3 protein: CATSPTSLAQYF

clone size: NA
D gene: NA
J gene: TRBJ2-7
V gene: TRBV7-9
CDR3 DNA: TGTGCCAGCAGCATAGCGGGGACAGGATCCGTGTACGAGCAGTACTTC
CDR3 protein: CASSIAGTGSVYEQYF

clone size: few
D gene: NA
J gene: TRBJ1-4
V gene: TRBV7-9
CDR3 DNA: TGTGCCAGCAGCTACATTCGGGACGTCTTCCGCACTAATGAAAAACTGTTTTTT
CDR3 protein: CASSYIRDVFRTNEKLFF

clone size: once
D gene: NA
J gene: TRBJ2-1
V gene: TRBV2
CDR3 DNA: TGTGCCAGCAGTGTAGTATACAATGAGCAGTTCTTC
CDR3 protein: CASSVVYNEQFF

clone size: NA
D gene: NA
J gene: TRBJ2-1
V gene: TRBV19
CDR3 DNA: TGTGCCTGTAGTATGGGGGGACCGCAGTTTTTC
CDR3 protein: CACSMGGPQFF

clone size: NA
D gene: NA
J gene: TRBJ2-1
V gene: TRBV29-1
CDR3 DNA: TGCAGCGTTGTAGGAGGGAGTACCCATGAGCAGTTCTTC
CDR3 protein: CSVVGGSTHEQFF

clone size: few
D gene: TRBD1
J gene: TRBJ2-7
V gene: TRBV20-1
CDR3 DNA: TGCAGTGCTAGAGGGGCCCGGGGACAGGGGGAATACGAGCAGTACTTC
CDR3 protein: CSARGARGQGEYEQYF

clone size: few
D gene: TRBD2
J gene: TRBJ2-5
V gene: TRBV11-2
CDR3 DNA: TGTGCCAGCAGCGTCGGGACTAGCGCCCGCCAAGAGACCCAGTACTTC
CDR3 protein: CASSVGTSARQETQYF